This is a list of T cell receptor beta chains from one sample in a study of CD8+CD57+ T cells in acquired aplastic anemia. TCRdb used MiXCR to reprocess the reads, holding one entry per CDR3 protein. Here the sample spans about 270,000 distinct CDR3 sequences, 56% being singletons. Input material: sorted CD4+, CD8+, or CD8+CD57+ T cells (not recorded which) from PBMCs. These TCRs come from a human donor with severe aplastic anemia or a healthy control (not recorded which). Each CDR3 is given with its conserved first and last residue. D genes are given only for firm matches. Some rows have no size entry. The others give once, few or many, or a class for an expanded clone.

TGTGCCAGCAGCTTAGCTTGGGACAGCCCCACCTACAATGAGCAGTTCTTC | CASSLAWDSPTYNEQFF | TRBV7-6 | once | TRBJ2-1 | TRBD1
TGTGCCAGCAGCGTGGACATTAGGAAGGACATTCAGTACTTC | CASSVDIRKDIQYF | TRBV12-3/TRBV12-4 | . | TRBJ2-4 | .
TGTGCCAGCAGCTTTGGTAGCTCTGGGGCCAACGTCCTGACTTTC | CASSFGSSGANVLTF | TRBV11-2 | many | TRBJ2-6 | .
TGTGCCAGCAGCGGAGACGGCTACGAGCAGTACTTC | CASSGDGYEQYF | TRBV7-8 | few | TRBJ2-7 | .
TGTGCCAGCAGTATGACCAACTATGGCTACACCTTC | CASSMTNYGYTF | TRBV28 | few | TRBJ1-2 | .
TGCAGTGCTGGACGGCTTAATGAAAAACTGTTTTTT | CSAGRLNEKLFF | TRBV20-1 | many | TRBJ1-4 | .
TGTGCCAGCAGCCAAGGTCTACAGGCCTCTGGGGCCAACGTCCTGACTTTC | CASSQGLQASGANVLTF | TRBV3-1 | few | TRBJ2-6 | .
TGTGCCAGCAGTTACTCGAGTTCTCATGATCAGCCCCAGCATTTT | CASSYSSSHDQPQHF | TRBV6-2/TRBV6-3 | . | TRBJ1-5 | .
TGTGCCACCAGCAGAGATAGCGGGGGGTACAATGAGCAGTTCTTC | CATSRDSGGYNEQFF | TRBV15 | once | TRBJ2-1 | TRBD2
TGTGCCAGCTCACCAGTCAGGAACACTGAAGCTTTCTTT | CASSPVRNTEAFF | TRBV18 | many | TRBJ1-1 | .
TGTGCCAGCAGCACACGGGGGACCGCCCCCTCTTATACGCAGTATTTT | CASSTRGTAPSYTQYF | TRBV7-6 | . | TRBJ2-3 | .
TGTGCCAGCCCTACCCGGGACAGAAAGGACTACACCTTC | CASPTRDRKDYTF | TRBV2 | . | TRBJ1-2 | TRBD1
TGCGCCAGCAGCGTGGGACTAGCGGACTTAACAGATACGCAGTATTTT | CASSVGLADLTDTQYF | TRBV5-1 | . | TRBJ2-3 | TRBD2
TGTGCCAGCAGCTCGGGGAGTTCACCCCTCCACTTT | CASSSGSSPLHF | TRBV7-3 | few | TRBJ1-6 | .
TGCAGTGCTAGAGAACAGGGGGCGCGAATGACTGGGGCCAACGTCCTGACTTTC | CSAREQGARMTGANVLTF | TRBV20-1 | . | TRBJ2-6 | TRBD1
TGTGCCTGGAGTGTAGAGGGACCTCTCTCTGGAAACACCATATATTTT | CAWSVEGPLSGNTIYF | TRBV30 | few | TRBJ1-3 | .
TGTGCCAGCAGCCCCGGGACTCGAGGAGAGACCCAGTACTTC | CASSPGTRGETQYF | TRBV6-5 | many | TRBJ2-5 | .
TGTGCCAGCAGTTATGGCGGGGTATGGGACACTGAAGCTTTCTTT | CASSYGGVWDTEAFF | TRBV6-5 | once | TRBJ1-1 | .
TGCAGCGCCGTAGGTCAGGGACGTAGAAGCATTCAGTACTTC | CSAVGQGRRSIQYF | TRBV29-1 | many | TRBJ2-4 | .
TGTGCCAGCAGTGAAGTCCGGGGAGGGTTTGATGGCTACACCTTC | CASSEVRGGFDGYTF | TRBV2 | many | TRBJ1-2 | .
TGTGCCAGCAGCGTAGATGGCCCAGGGGTCTACAATGAGCAGTTCTTC | CASSVDGPGVYNEQFF | TRBV9 | few | TRBJ2-1 | .
TGTGCCAGCAAGGGGGGGGCGAGCACCGGGGAGCTGTTTTTT | CASKGGASTGELFF | TRBV6-2/TRBV6-3 | many | TRBJ2-2 | .
TGTGCCAGCAGCGTAGGACCCACCTTC | CASSVGPTF | TRBV9 | . | TRBJ2-1 | .
TGTGCCACCAGTGATAGCCGACAGGGGACAACTTTCTTT | CATSDSRQGTTFF | TRBV24-1 | . | TRBJ1-1 | TRBD1
TGTGCCAGCAGTTTCCGGTTAGCGTTAGGGGAGCTGTTTTTT | CASSFRLALGELFF | TRBV5-4 | . | TRBJ2-2 | .
TGTGCCAGCGGGACAGGGGTCACCGGGGAGCTGTTTTTT | CASGTGVTGELFF | TRBV6-6 | many | TRBJ2-2 | TRBD1
TGTGCCAGCAGCTTTTCCCCTAGCGGGGGGGCCGGGGCCAACGTCCTGACTTTC | CASSFSPSGGAGANVLTF | TRBV7-2 | . | TRBJ2-6 | TRBD2
TGTGCCAGCAGCCCCACGGGCCTAGCGGGGGGCCTTATTGAGCAGTTCTTC | CASSPTGLAGGLIEQFF | TRBV7-3 | . | TRBJ2-1 | TRBD2
TGTGCCAGCAGTGCGCCCCGGAGCCACAATGAGCAGTTCTTC | CASSAPRSHNEQFF | TRBV9 | . | TRBJ2-1 | .
TGTGCCAGCAAGTGGACAGGGACCCAAGAGACCCAGTACTTC | CASKWTGTQETQYF | TRBV12-3/TRBV12-4 | few | TRBJ2-5 | TRBD1
TGCAGTGCTAGGGGGGGGCGGGCCGGCTTAGATGAGCAGTTCTTC | CSARGGRAGLDEQFF | TRBV20-1 | . | TRBJ2-1 | .
TGTGCCAGCAGTGAAGCTAGAGATTTTCAGGGGTGGTATGGCTACACCTTC | CASSEARDFQGWYGYTF | TRBV2 | . | TRBJ1-2 | .
TGTGCCAGCAGTACAGAGGGGGGGGAGCTGTTTTTT | CASSTEGGELFF | TRBV6-5 | few | TRBJ2-2 | .
TGCGCCAGCAGCTGGGGACAGGGAAACACTGAAGCTTTCTTT | CASSWGQGNTEAFF | TRBV5-5 | . | TRBJ1-1 | TRBD1
TGCAGTGCTCCATCCATGAATGAGCAGTTCTTC | CSAPSMNEQFF | TRBV20-1 | . | TRBJ2-1 | .
TGCAGTGCTAGAGGACAGGGGACCGGGTGGGAGACCCAGTACTTC | CSARGQGTGWETQYF | TRBV20-1 | . | TRBJ2-5 | TRBD1
TGTGCCAGCAGTTACTCGAGGGCTGGGGACAGACTTAATTCACCCCTCCACTTT | CASSYSRAGDRLNSPLHF | TRBV6-5 | many | TRBJ1-6 | TRBD1
TGTGCCAGCAGCCCCCCTGGCAATAGCGGGGGGGCGGCTGAGCAGTTCTTC | CASSPPGNSGGAAEQFF | TRBV9 | . | TRBJ2-1 | TRBD2
TGTGCCAGCAGCTTAATCCCGACAGGGGGACGGGACGAGCAGTACTTC | CASSLIPTGGRDEQYF | TRBV7-8 | . | TRBJ2-7 | TRBD1
TGTGCCAGCAGGGAACGGACAGGGATTTACGAGCAGTACTTC | CASRERTGIYEQYF | TRBV2 | . | TRBJ2-7 | TRBD1
TGTGCCAGCAGCTTTCAGGGGACAGGGATCAATCAGCCCCAGCATTTT | CASSFQGTGINQPQHF | TRBV5-4 | . | TRBJ1-5 | TRBD1
TGTGCCAGCAGCCTTAATCGGGGCCGTACCTACGAGCAGTACTTC | CASSLNRGRTYEQYF | TRBV5-4 | . | TRBJ2-7 | .
TGTGCCACCAGCAGAGGTCCCGCCGATGCCACTGAAGCTTTCTTT | CATSRGPADATEAFF | TRBV15 | . | TRBJ1-1 | .
TGCAGTGCACCGCGGGGGGGCGTTGACAATGAGCAGTTCTTC | CSAPRGGVDNEQFF | TRBV20-1 | medium-sized | TRBJ2-1 | TRBD2
TGTGCCAGCACCCAAGGGTGGGGGGAAGAGACCCAGTACTTC | CASTQGWGEETQYF | TRBV6-6 | many | TRBJ2-5 | .
TGCAGTGCTAGTCACGGGGGAGGGTTCGATCAGCCCCAGCATTTT | CSASHGGGFDQPQHF | TRBV20-1 | many | TRBJ1-5 | .
TGCAGTGCAATCCCGGCTTACAGGTCGACCCAGTACTTC | CSAIPAYRSTQYF | TRBV20-1 | . | TRBJ2-5 | .
TGTGCCAGCAGGCCACCCGGGGGGCGGCGCAATCAGCCCCAGCATTTT | CASRPPGGRRNQPQHF | TRBV6-6 | many | TRBJ1-5 | .
TGTGCCAGCAGTGCTGACCGACTAGCGGGGGAGTCCTACGAGCAGTACTTC | CASSADRLAGESYEQYF | TRBV6-1 | many | TRBJ2-7 | TRBD2
TGTGCCAGCAGTTCGCCGGATCAGGAGGCTTTCTTT | CASSSPDQEAFF | TRBV12-3/TRBV12-4 | . | TRBJ1-1 | .
TGCGCCAGCAGCCAAGATCTTGGCGGGGGGGCCAGGGGGGCCAACGTCCTGACTTTC | CASSQDLGGGARGANVLTF | TRBV4-3 | many | TRBJ2-6 | TRBD2
TGTGCCAGCAGCGTGACAGGGTTTCAGCCCCAGCATTTT | CASSVTGFQPQHF | TRBV9 | many | TRBJ1-5 | TRBD1
TGTGCCAGCAAAACTAGCGGGGACACCGGGGAGCTGTTTTTT | CASKTSGDTGELFF | TRBV19 | . | TRBJ2-2 | TRBD2